These 13 T cell receptor beta chains came from one sample sequenced in a study of T cell changes during pregnancy in multiple sclerosis. Method: immunoSEQ multiplex PCR; TCRdb's copy keeps in-frame clones and lacks some. The sample carries about 39,000 clones, about 90% recorded once. Sequenced here: CD8+ T cells from peripheral blood mononuclear cells, sampled before pregnancy. The receptors derive from a female donor with multiple sclerosis, enrolled in a pregnancy study.

The V and J genes are TRBV11-3 and TRBJ1-3, with TRBD1 matching 9 bases. After removal of 4 bases from V and 0 bases from J, the junction contained 4 bases not matched to a gene. The germline V gene has CDR1 SGHNT and CDR2 YENEEA. The CDR3 spans 16 residues. CDR3 residues: CASSCRDRDSGNTIYF. CDR3 in DNA: TGTGCCAGCAGCTGTCGGGACAGGGACTCTGGAAACACCATATATTTT.

This clone has more than one count but fewer than ten. The chain uses TRBV13 and TRBJ1-1; D unresolved. The ends were cut back, 1 base at V and 1 base at J, with 7 bases in the middle. Germline V gene data show CDR1 as PRHDT and CDR2 as FYEKMQ (reference sequence). This CDR3 region has 14 residues. The CDR3 spells CASSLENSNTEAFF. CDR3 coding DNA: TGTGCCAGCAGCTTAGAGAACTCGAACACTGAAGCTTTCTTT.

The chain carries TRBV5-1 and TRBJ1-1; D unclear. V lost 4 bases and J 1 base, leaving 11 bases between the germline ends. Looked up from germline, CDR1 is SGHRS and CDR2 is YFSETQ. This CDR3 comprises 14 residues. In DNA form, the CDR3 reads TGCGCCAGCAGCGCCCGGGATCCGAACACTGAAGCTTTCTTT. This translates into CASSARDPNTEAFF.

V usage is TRBV6-1 and J usage is TRBJ2-7; 9 bases fit TRBD1. The CDR3 runs 16 residues. V shed 2 bases and J 2 bases; nucleotides not matched to a gene: 7. Germline V gene sequence: CDR1 MNHNS, CDR2 SASEGT. The CDR3 sequence is CASSEIGDREPYEQYF. CDR3 DNA sequence: TGTGCCAGCAGTGAAATCGGGGACAGGGAACCCTACGAGCAGTACTTC.

The rearrangement links TRBV30 to TRBJ1-2, with 7 bases lining up with TRBD1. Per germline, CDR1 GTSNPN and CDR2 SVGIG (reference sequence). CDR3 length equals 15 residues. The junction had 8 bases not matched to a gene; V was cut back by 0 bases and J by 4 bases. In nucleotides, the CDR3 is TGTGCCTGGAGTGTTCCGGGACAGAGTTCCTATGGCTACACCTTC. This sequence encodes CAWSVPGQSSYGYTF.

CDR3 nucleotides: TGTGCCAGCAGTGCATCTAGCGGGGGGGCCTTGGGTGAGCAGTTCTTC. It yields the protein CASSASSGGALGEQFF. The chain combines TRBV25-1 with TRBJ2-1; 12 positions agree with TRBD2. With 4 bases clipped from V and 9 bases from J, the junction kept 10 bases outside the gene matches. This CDR3 contains 16 residues. Germline CDR1 MGHDK, CDR2 SYGVNS. Using reference TRBV25-1 and TRBJ2-1 for the parts outside the CDR3, the full variable domain is EADIYQTPRYLVIGTGKKITLECSQTMGHDKMYWYQQDPGMELHLIHYSYGVNSTEKGDLSSESTVSRIRTEHFPLTLESARPSHTSQYLCASSASSGGALGEQFFGPGTRLTVL.

The chain is built from TRBV30 and TRBJ2-7; maybe TRBD1 (6 bases). The V gene's germline CDR1 is GTSNPN and CDR2 SVGIG (reference sequence). There are 16 residues in the CDR3. The V gene lost 1 base and the J gene lost 4 bases, with 20 bases spanning the gap. For the CDR3, the DNA is TGTGCCTGGAGTGATACCGGACAGCTCGATCCTTACGAGCAGTACTTC. It is translated as CAWSDTGQLDPYEQYF.

The genes are TRBV19 and TRBJ1-1, with 7 nucleotides matching TRBD1. The CDR3 extends over 13 amino acids. With V trimmed by 6 bases and J by 6 bases, 7 bases remained unmatched. Germline V gene sequence: CDR1 LNHDA, CDR2 SQIVND (reference sequence). The CDR3 is CASSLSTGAEAFF. CDR3 bases: TGTGCCAGTAGCCTTTCAACAGGGGCTGAAGCTTTCTTT.

This rearrangement joins TRBV9 to TRBJ1-3, with a tentative D call TRBD1 (6 bases). V lost 3 bases, J lost 1 base, and 11 bases lay in between. The CDR3 runs to 15 residues. Germline V CDR1 and CDR2: SGDLS, YYNGEE. CDR3 loop: CASSAADRSGNTIYF. The CDR3 bases are TGTGCCAGCAGCGCCGCAGACAGGTCTGGAAACACCATATATTTT.

The V call is TRBV28, the J call TRBJ1-1, with 8 bases that match TRBD1. CDR1 is MDHEN and CDR2 is SYDVKM in the germline V gene. V lost 8 bases and J lost 10; bases outside the gene matches: 12. The CDR3 loop spans 13 amino acids. CDR3 DNA sequence: TGTGCCAGCCACCGAGACAGGGGCTTGGGAGCTTTCTTT. It specifies CASHRDRGLGAFF.

The rearrangement links TRBV5-1 to TRBJ2-7, with 7 bases that match TRBD1. Trimming removed 2 bases from V and 6 bases from J; junction bases left unmatched: 5. CDR3 size: 13 residues. Germline CDR1 SGHRS, CDR2 YFSETQ. The CDR3 nucleotides are TGCGCCAGCAGCTTTCGGACAGGTATCGAGCAGTACTTC. Translated: CASSFRTGIEQYF. The whole variable domain, filled in from reference TRBV5-1 and TRBJ2-7, reads KAGVTQTPRYLIKTRGQQVTLSCSPISGHRSVSWYQQTPGQGLQFLFEYFSETQRNKGNFPGRFSGRQFSNSRSEMNVSTLELGDSALYLCASSFRTGIEQYFGPGTRLTVT.

The gene calls are TRBV7-9 and TRBJ2-7; D gene ambiguous. V lost 5 bases and J 1 base, leaving 6 bases between the germline ends. The CDR3 has 12 residues. CDR1 is SEHNR, CDR2 FQNEAQ, per germline (reference sequence). The CDR3 protein is CASSLVSYEQYF. The DNA for the CDR3 is TGTGCCAGCAGCCTCGTTTCCTACGAGCAGTACTTC.

This chain links TRBV27 with TRBJ2-7; weak D call: TRBD1 (5 bases). This CDR3 spans 15 amino acids. Germline V lookup: CDR1 MNHEY, CDR2 SMNVEV (reference sequence). The V gene lost 5 bases and the J gene lost 0 bases, with 14 bases spanning the gap. The CDR3 sequence is CASSTDTAGSYEQYF. CDR3 sequence (DNA): TGTGCCAGCAGTACGGACACCGCCGGCTCCTACGAGCAGTACTTC.